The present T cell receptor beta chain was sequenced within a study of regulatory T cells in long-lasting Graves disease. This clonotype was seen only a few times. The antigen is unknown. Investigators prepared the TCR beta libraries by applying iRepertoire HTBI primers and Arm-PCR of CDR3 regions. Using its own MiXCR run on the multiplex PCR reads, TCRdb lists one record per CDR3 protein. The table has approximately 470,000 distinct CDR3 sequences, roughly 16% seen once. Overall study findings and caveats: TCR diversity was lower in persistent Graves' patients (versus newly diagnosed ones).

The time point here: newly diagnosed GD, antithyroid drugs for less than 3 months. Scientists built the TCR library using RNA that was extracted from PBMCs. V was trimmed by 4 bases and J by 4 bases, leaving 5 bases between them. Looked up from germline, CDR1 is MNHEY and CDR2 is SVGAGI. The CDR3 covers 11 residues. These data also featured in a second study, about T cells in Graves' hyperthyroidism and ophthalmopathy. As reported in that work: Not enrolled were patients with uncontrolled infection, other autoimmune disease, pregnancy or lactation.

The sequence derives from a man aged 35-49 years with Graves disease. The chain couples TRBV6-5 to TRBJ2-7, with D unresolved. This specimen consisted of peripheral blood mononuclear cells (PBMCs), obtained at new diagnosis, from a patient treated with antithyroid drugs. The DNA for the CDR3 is TGTGCCAGCAGTTTCTGGTACGAGCAGTACTTC. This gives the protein CASSFWYEQYF.